These T cell receptor beta chains were read from a single sample in a study of T cell responses to AZD1222 COVID-19 vaccine. Clones were sequenced by immunoSEQ multiplex PCR, and TCRdb holds only the in-frame ones, with some missing. The table includes approximately 65,000 clones, 85% to 90% detected once. This specimen consisted of peripheral blood, obtained on day 0 of AZD1222 vaccination. Source of these receptors: an adult in good health. CDR3s include the opening cysteine and the closing phenylalanine or tryptophan. The order of the fields is J gene, clone size, V gene, D gene, CDR3 DNA, CDR3 protein. The D gene is left open where the match is weak. Expanded clones get a size class; other rows say once, few or many, or leave the size out.

TRBJ2-1 | - | TRBV29-1 | TRBD2 | TGCAGCGTCGAACTAGCGGGAGGGCCGGATGAGCAGTTCTTC | CSVELAGGPDEQFF
TRBJ2-3 | - | TRBV30 | - | TGTGCCTGGAGTGTACTGGGAACTAGCACAGATACGCAGTATTTT | CAWSVLGTSTDTQYF
TRBJ1-3 | few | TRBV4-3 | TRBD1 | TGCGCCAGCAGCCGCTCGACAGGGACTGGAAACACCATATATTTT | CASSRSTGTGNTIYF
TRBJ2-2 | - | TRBV19 | TRBD1 | TGTGCCAGTAATGGACAGGGGATAATCGGGGAGCTGTTTTTT | CASNGQGIIGELFF
TRBJ1-2 | - | TRBV28 | - | TGTGCCAGCATCTCGGGGGTGAACTATGGCTACACCTTC | CASISGVNYGYTF
TRBJ2-5 | - | TRBV6-6 | - | TGTGCCAGCAGTTACTCTCAGGGATCGGAGACCCAGTACTTC | CASSYSQGSETQYF
TRBJ2-7 | - | TRBV15 | - | TGTGCCACCAGCCGCAGGACGGACTCCTACGAGCAGTACTTC | CATSRRTDSYEQYF
TRBJ2-5 | - | TRBV7-2 | TRBD1 | TGTGCCAGCAGCTCCTCCCTTACGACAGGGGAAGAGACCCAGTACTTC | CASSSSLTTGEETQYF
TRBJ1-6 | - | TRBV7-2 | TRBD1 | TGTGCCAGCAGCTCCACTTTCCGACAGGGCCATTCACCCCTCCACTTT | CASSSTFRQGHSPLHF
TRBJ2-1 | - | TRBV7-9 | - | TGTGCCAGCAGCTTAAATCGGGATGAGCAGTTCTTC | CASSLNRDEQFF
TRBJ1-1 | - | TRBV4-1 | - | TGCGCCAGCAGCCAAGATTGGGGGAGGATGAACACTGAAGCTTTCTTT | CASSQDWGRMNTEAFF
TRBJ1-1 | - | TRBV9 | - | TGTGCCAGCAGCGAGACGATTACTGGGGTGGGAGCCCCTGAAGCTTTCTTT | CASSETITGVGAPEAFF
TRBJ1-4 | once | TRBV11-2 | - | TGTGCCAGCAGCTTAGGCCGGTCTAATGAAAAACTGTTTTTT | CASSLGRSNEKLFF
TRBJ2-5 | - | TRBV19 | - | TGTGCCAGTAGTATCGGAGGGAGACTCCAAGAGACCCAGTACTTC | CASSIGGRLQETQYF
TRBJ2-1 | - | TRBV4-3 | TRBD2 | TGCGCCAGCAGCCAAGGATCAAGCGGGAGTGAGTACAATGAGCAGTTCTTC | CASSQGSSGSEYNEQFF
TRBJ2-5 | - | TRBV5-5 | - | - | CASSTSGRGNKETQYF
TRBJ1-2 | - | TRBV4-2 | - | TGTGCCAGCAGCCAAGATCTCGAACGACAAATGTTTAACTATGGCTACACCTTC | CASSQDLERQMFNYGYTF
TRBJ2-5 | - | TRBV19 | TRBD1 | TGTGCCAGTTCTCCAGGGGGCATGGAAGGGACCCAGTACTTC | CASSPGGMEGTQYF
TRBJ2-7 | - | TRBV21-1 | - | TGTGCCAGCACCATCCCGGACAGGAGGTCCCCCGAGCAGTACTTC | CASTIPDRRSPEQYF
TRBJ2-1 | - | TRBV5-1 | - | TGCGCCAGCAGCTTGGGGCAGGCAGAGGGGAATGAGCAGTTCTTC | CASSLGQAEGNEQFF
TRBJ1-6 | - | TRBV2 | TRBD1 | TGTGCCAGCAGTCCGGGACAGGGAAATTCACCCCTCCACTTT | CASSPGQGNSPLHF
TRBJ1-2 | - | TRBV4-2 | - | TGTGCCAGCAGCCAACAGGAAAACTATGGCTACACCTTC | CASSQQENYGYTF
TRBJ1-5 | - | TRBV23-1 | - | TGCGCCAGCAACAAAAATCGTATTAGCAATCAGCCCCAGCATTTT | CASNKNRISNQPQHF
TRBJ2-1 | - | TRBV7-9 | TRBD1 | TGTGCCAGCAGCTACCCCTCGGGACAGTACAATGAGCAGTTCTTC | CASSYPSGQYNEQFF
TRBJ1-5 | - | TRBV6-2/TRBV6-3 | - | TGTGCCAGCAGTTACGTGGCCCAGGCGTATAGCAATCAGCCCCAGCATTTT | CASSYVAQAYSNQPQHF
TRBJ2-7 | once | TRBV6-5 | - | TGTGCCAGCAGTTACAGACATTCCCTAGCCTCCTACGAGCAGTACTTC | CASSYRHSLASYEQYF
TRBJ2-5 | - | TRBV11-3 | - | TGTGCCAGCAGCTCGGGTAGGAGGGAGACCCAGTACTTC | CASSSGRRETQYF
TRBJ1-1 | - | TRBV19 | TRBD1 | TGTGCCAGTAGTAGCCGACAGGGGGCCGTAAATCTAGAAGCTTTCTTT | CASSSRQGAVNLEAFF
TRBJ1-5 | - | TRBV28 | TRBD1 | TGTGCCAGCAGTTCCTCCGGGACAGGGGGACAGCCCCAGCATTTT | CASSSSGTGGQPQHF
TRBJ1-1 | - | TRBV28 | - | TGTGCCAGCAGTTTACCAGGAGGCCAGGGGAACACTGAAGCTTTCTTT | CASSLPGGQGNTEAFF